This TCR beta chain was sequenced in a study of T cells after yellow fever vaccination. The germline V gene has CDR1 DFQATT and CDR2 SNEGSKA (reference sequence). CDR3 size: 14 residues. V gave up 2 bases and J gave up 7 bases; unmatched junction bases: 5. A 5'RACE template-switching step, the method used to make TCR cDNA, added a universal primer site and UMIs. TCRdb called the 5' RACE reads again in MiXCR, with one record for every CDR3 protein. The data show 500,000 to 700,000 distinct CDR3 sequences, with 19% seen just once and roughly 13% held by the top ten. This clonotype was seen ten or more times. The antigen is unknown. Study results and limitations: High-abundance clonotypes from the bulk population could contaminate FACS-sorted repertoires. The booster saw the reappearance of most primary-vaccination clones (around 96% CD4, less than 90% CD8). Some clonotypes, a small share, were shared between CD4 and CD8 compartments.

This receptor was obtained from a man younger than 40 who received the YFV17D yellow fever vaccine. Sequencing used PBMCs, obtained 15 days after the yellow fever booster vaccination. The chain employs TRBV20-1 and TRBJ2-1; 10 nucleotides agree with TRBD2. DNA of the CDR3: TGCAGTGCTAGAAGCGGGAGGGCAGGAAATGAGCAGTTCTTC. This codes for CSARSGRAGNEQFF.